Listed here is a single T cell receptor beta chain. Its antigen is not identified. This CDR3 has 15 amino acids. Per germline, CDR1 DFQATT and CDR2 SNEGSKA (reference sequence). The junction had 5 bases not matched to a gene; V was cut back by 3 bases and J by 1 base. The data originate from a study of T cells after yellow fever vaccination. About the research overall: Fractions low in cell number were prepared with SMART-Seq v4 Ultra Low Input. The study's findings and limits: Weaker overall, the secondary response nonetheless peaked faster (day 5 versus 15). At under 98% for CD4 and just over 85% for CD8, most primary-vaccination clones showed up again after the booster.

TCR cDNA was made by 5'RACE template switching, adding a universal primer site and UMIs. TCRdb re-called the 5' RACE reads with MiXCR, one entry per CDR3 protein. The table shows approximately 350,000 distinct CDR3 sequences, with around 10% occurring only once. Specimen: PBMCs, collected on the day of the first yellow fever vaccination. The chain carries TRBV20-1 and TRBJ1-5; 8 bases line up with TRBD1. The origin of this receptor is a man aged 18 to 30 who received the YFV17D yellow fever vaccine. The CDR3 is CSARDAGGSNQPQHF. The CDR3 DNA follows: TGCAGTGCTAGGGACGCAGGGGGCAGCAATCAGCCCCAGCATTTT.